The clone carrying this T cell receptor (beta chain) has a single count. Its antigen is still unknown. This table comes from immunoSEQ multiplex PCR, and its TCRdb copy is limited to in-frame clones, with some not included. The sample holds 80,000 to 90,000 clones, 70% to 90% seen once. This entry is derived from a study of T cell responses to AZD1222 COVID-19 vaccine. Deletions cut 7 bases from V and 7 bases from J, with 11 bases between. Germline-derived CDR1 and CDR2 are MNHNY and SVGAGI (reference sequence). The length of the CDR3 is 13 residues. Study observations and caveats: Baseline testing showed seropositivity in only six or seven AZD1222 recipients. Donors were mostly white British, more females; clonal diversity possibly underestimated.

The sample in question was peripheral blood, obtained 28 days after the second AZD1222 dose. V and J are TRBV6-6 and TRBJ1-6; D call uncertain. The sequence derives from an adult who received the AZD1222 COVID-19 vaccine. CDR3 in amino acids: CASTPHGNSPLHF. CDR3 sequence (DNA): TGTGCCAGCACCCCACATGGAAATTCACCCCTCCACTTT.